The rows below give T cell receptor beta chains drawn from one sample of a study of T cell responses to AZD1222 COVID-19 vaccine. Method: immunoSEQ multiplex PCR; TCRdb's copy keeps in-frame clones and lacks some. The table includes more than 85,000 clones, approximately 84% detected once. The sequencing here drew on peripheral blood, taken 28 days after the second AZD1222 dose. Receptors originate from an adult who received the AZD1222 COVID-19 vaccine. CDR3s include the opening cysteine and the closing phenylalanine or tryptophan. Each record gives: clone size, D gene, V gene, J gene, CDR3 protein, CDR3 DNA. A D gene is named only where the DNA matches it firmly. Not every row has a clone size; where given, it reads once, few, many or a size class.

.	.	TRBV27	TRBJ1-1	CASSYGQNTEAFF	TGTGCCAGCAGTTACGGACAGAACACTGAAGCTTTCTTT
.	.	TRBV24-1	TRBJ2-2	CATSGGAGNTGELFF	TGTGCCACCAGTGGTGGAGCAGGCAACACCGGGGAGCTGTTTTTT
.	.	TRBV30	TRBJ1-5	CAWSEGGAGYNQPQHF	TGTGCCTGGAGTGAGGGGGGTGCAGGCTATAATCAGCCCCAGCATTTT
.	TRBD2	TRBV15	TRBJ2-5	CATAYRTSGRRGEAQYF	TGTGCCACCGCGTATCGGACTAGCGGGAGGCGGGGAGAGGCCCAGTACTTC
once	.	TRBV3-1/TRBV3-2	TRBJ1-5	CASSHGDSHSNQPQHF	TGTGCCAGCAGCCACGGCGACAGTCATAGCAATCAGCCCCAGCATTTT
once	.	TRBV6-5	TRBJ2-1	CASSAFSNSYNEQFF	TGTGCCAGCAGCGCGTTTAGCAACTCCTACAATGAGCAGTTCTTC
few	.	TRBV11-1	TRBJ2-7	CASSLVAGNYEQYF	TGTGCCAGCAGCTTAGTTGCGGGGAACTACGAGCAGTACTTC
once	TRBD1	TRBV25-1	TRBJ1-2	CASSETGEVGYTF	TGTGCCAGCAGTGAAACAGGGGAAGTGGGCTACACCTTC
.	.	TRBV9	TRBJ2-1	CASSVVGRGPGGNEQFF	TGTGCCAGCAGCGTAGTAGGTCGGGGTCCTGGGGGCAATGAGCAGTTCTTC
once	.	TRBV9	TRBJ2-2	CASSLGRATGELFF	TGTGCCAGCAGCTTGGGGCGAGCGACCGGGGAGCTGTTTTTT
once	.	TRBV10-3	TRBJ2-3	CAISEDSGTDTQYF	TGTGCCATCAGTGAGGATTCGGGAACAGATACGCAGTATTTT
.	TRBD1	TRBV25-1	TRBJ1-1	CASSRTGSLTEAFF	TGTGCCAGCAGTAGGACAGGATCACTAACTGAAGCTTTCTTT
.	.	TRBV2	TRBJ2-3	CASGPRDTQYF	TGTGCCAGCGGTCCCAGGGATACGCAGTATTTT
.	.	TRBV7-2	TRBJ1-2	CASSLASVVTTYGYTF	TGTGCCAGCAGCTTAGCGTCGGTGGTTACTACCTATGGCTACACCTTC
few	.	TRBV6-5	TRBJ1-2	CASSYSAQANYGYTF	TGTGCCAGCAGTTACTCGGCGCAGGCTAACTATGGCTACACCTTC
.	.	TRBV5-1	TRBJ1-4	CASSLGGLNEKLFF	TGCGCCAGCAGCTTAGGGGGGTTGAATGAAAAACTGTTTTTT
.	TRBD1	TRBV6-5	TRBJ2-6	CASSTQGAGANVLTF	TGTGCCAGCAGTACCCAGGGGGCTGGGGCCAACGTCCTGACTTTC
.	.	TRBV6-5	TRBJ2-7	CASRGSQPYEQYF	TGTGCCAGCAGGGGATCCCAGCCTTACGAGCAGTACTTC
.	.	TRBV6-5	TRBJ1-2	CATSTDPQVAYGYTF	TGTGCCACGTCCACGGACCCACAGGTAGCCTATGGCTACACCTTC
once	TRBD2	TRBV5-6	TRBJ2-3	CASSPLAGAGDTQYF	TGTGCCAGCAGCCCCCTAGCGGGGGCAGGAGATACGCAGTATTTT